These 21 T cell receptor beta chains originate from one sample sequenced in a study of blood T cells in healthy people across ages. The use of a sample-barcoded 5' primer and a J-beta primer mix characterized a second PCR of about 7 to 12 cycles. TCRdb re-called the 5' RACE reads through MiXCR, storing one row per CDR3 protein. The data show about 1.6 million distinct CDR3 sequences, roughly 30% seen once. The material sequenced was blood. The receptors stem from a woman aged 30 to 39 in good health.

The chain combines TRBV7-6 with TRBJ2-1, with 7 bases that match TRBD2. Germline CDR1 SGHVS, CDR2 FNYEAQ. The junction had 6 bases not matched to a gene; V was cut back by 2 bases and J by 8 bases. The CDR3 totals 14 residues. This CDR3 is CASSLWGRGYEQFF. In DNA form, the CDR3 reads TGTGCCAGCAGCTTATGGGGGAGGGGCTATGAGCAGTTCTTC.

This rearrangement joins TRBV5-4 to TRBJ2-1, with 7 bases aligning to TRBD2. The V gene's germline CDR1 is SGHNT and CDR2 YYREEE (reference sequence). This CDR3 region has 15 residues. The V and J ends lost 2 bases and 7 bases, in that order; junction bases with no gene match: 9. The DNA of the CDR3 is TGTGCCAGCAGCTTAGCAAGCGGGATGGGTAATGAGCAGTTCTTC. Translating it yields CASSLASGMGNEQFF.

Note on this clonotype: At one end, the junction sequence differs from germline, possibly due to a read error. The chain is built from TRBV4-1 and TRBJ2-3, with a possible D match to TRBD1 (6 bases). This CDR3 has 12 residues. Germline V gene data show CDR1 as MGHRA and CDR2 as YSYEKL. CDR3 coding DNA: TGCACCAGCAGCCAAGACAGGTTTCAACAGTATTTT. Translated: CTSSQDRFQQYF.

This clonotype was detected many times. CDR3 bases: TGTGCCATCAAAAGGGACAGGGGTTTCGATGGCTACACCTTC. The encoded protein is CAIKRDRGFDGYTF. The V and J genes are TRBV10-3 and TRBJ1-2; 10 nucleotides agree with TRBD1. V lost 7 bases, J lost 6 bases, and 8 bases stayed unmatched. CDR1 is ENHRY, CDR2 SYGVKD, per germline. This CDR3 has 14 residues.

Worth noting for this clonotype: A much larger clone sits a single nucleotide away, making a read error possible. The chain has TRBV7-2 and TRBJ2-1; no reliable D call. Gene TRBJ2-7 matches the end of the DNA better, so the J call may be wrong. Germline loops: CDR1 SGHTA, CDR2 FQGNSA. CDR3 size: 15 residues. The DNA for the CDR3 is TGTGCCAGCAGCTTAGATTTCAGCAGCTACAATGAGCAGTACTTC. Its translation: CASSLDFSSYNEQYF.

There are a few counts of this clonotype. The chain combines TRBV3-1 with TRBJ1-1; no firm D call. CDR1 LGHDT and CDR2 YNNKEL come from the germline V gene (reference sequence). This CDR3 contains 15 residues. The V and J ends lost 4 bases and 4 bases respectively, with 16 bases between them. DNA of the CDR3: TGTGCCAGCAGCCCCCGGCGGGCGTTGAGCACTGAAGCTTTCTTT. Protein: CASSPRRALSTEAFF. Drawing the rest from reference TRBV3-1 and TRBJ1-1, the complete variable domain is DTAVSQTPKYLVTQMGNDKSIKCEQNLGHDTMYWYKQDSKKFLKIMFSYNNKELIINETVPNRFSPKSPDKAHLNLHINSLELGDSAVYFCASSPRRALSTEAFFGQGTRLTVV.

The chain combines TRBV7-2 with TRBJ1-1, with D tentatively TRBD1 (6 bases). The germline V gene encodes CDR1 SGHTA and CDR2 FQGNSA. This CDR3 spans 17 amino acids. V lost 2 bases, J lost 1 base, and 17 bases lay in between. The CDR3 DNA reads TGTGCCAGCAGCTTATACTGGGGCCAGGACAGGAACACTGAAGCTTTCTTT. This translates into CASSLYWGQDRNTEAFF.

This chain connects TRBV2 to TRBJ2-2, with 8 bases lining up with TRBD1. The germline V gene has CDR1 SNHLY and CDR2 FYNNEI. Trimming removed 7 bases from V and 5 bases from J; junction bases left unmatched: 9. This CDR3 region has 15 residues. The CDR3, as DNA: TGTGCCAGCACTCCGGGACAGGTGACTACCGGGGAGCTGTTTTTT. Amino acid sequence: CASTPGQVTTGELFF.

This sequence joins TRBV30 and TRBJ2-7; 8 positions match TRBD1. V shed 3 bases and J 3 bases; nucleotides not matched to a gene: 10. CDR1 GTSNPN and CDR2 SVGIG come from the germline V gene (reference sequence). This CDR3 contains 15 residues. CDR3 residues: CAWRTDRVYFYEQYF. The CDR3 region has the DNA TGTGCCTGGAGGACGGACAGGGTATACTTCTACGAGCAGTACTTC.

Comments on this clonotype: The junction shows a germline mismatch at one end, possibly a read error. The V gene is TRBV4-1, the J gene TRBJ2-3; 8 bases map to TRBD2. The CDR3 totals 17 residues. CDR1 is MGHRA and CDR2 is YSYEKL in the germline V gene. CDR3 coding DNA: TGCGCCGGCAGCCAAGATCTCCGGGAGGGACGCACAGATACGCAGTATTTT. This translates into CAGSQDLREGRTDTQYF.

The CDR3 loop is CAISDPGGRSYEQYF. In DNA, the CDR3 is TGTGCCATCAGTGACCCAGGAGGGCGCTCCTACGAGCAGTACTTC. The chain employs TRBV10-3 and TRBJ2-7; tentatively, D is TRBD2 (6 bases). V lost 3 bases, J lost 0 bases, and 12 bases lay in between. Germline assignment: CDR1 ENHRY and CDR2 SYGVKD. The CDR3 consists of 15 residues.

The chain recombines TRBV3-1 with TRBJ2-7; 8 bases are a match to TRBD2. The CDR3 runs 18 residues. V lost 1 base, J lost 2 bases, and 13 bases stayed unmatched. Germline V gene sequence: CDR1 LGHDT, CDR2 YNNKEL (reference sequence). CDR3 protein: CASSQVDGGASGPYEQYF. The CDR3 DNA is TGTGCCAGCAGCCAAGTGGACGGGGGGGCCTCGGGTCCCTACGAGCAGTACTTC.

This clonotype showed up many times. The J gene is TRBJ1-2, the V gene TRBV28; possibly TRBD1 for D (5 bases). CDR1 MDHEN and CDR2 SYDVKM come from the germline V gene. V lost 1 base and J 2 bases, leaving 8 bases between the germline ends. CDR3 length: 14 residues. CDR3 sequence (DNA): TGTGCCAGCAGTTTATACACAGGAAACTATGGCTACACCTTC. It codes for CASSLYTGNYGYTF.

As concerns this clonotype: One end of the junction varies from germline; a read error may be responsible. The rearrangement links TRBV9 to TRBJ2-3, with 16 bases aligning to TRBD2. The CDR3 sequence is 18 residues long. Germline-derived CDR1 and CDR2 are SGDLS and YYNGEE. The DNA for the CDR3 is TGTGCCGGCAGCGCCGTAGGGACTAGCGGGGGGGCAGCAGATACGCAGTATTTT. Its translation: CAGSAVGTSGGAADTQYF.

The J gene is TRBJ2-7, the V gene TRBV18; TRBD1 might be the D (5 bases). Per germline, CDR1 KGHSH and CDR2 LQKENI. This CDR3 has 15 amino acids. Trimming pared 2 bases from V and 0 bases from J, leaving 11 bases between. This CDR3 is CASSPRQQSSYEQYF. The CDR3, as DNA: TGTGCCAGCTCACCAAGACAGCAGAGCTCCTACGAGCAGTACTTC.

A word on this clonotype: An end of the junction differs from the germline gene, which may be a read error. V and J are TRBV12-5 and TRBJ2-1; 8 bases are shared with TRBD1. Germline CDR1 is LGHNT and CDR2 is FRNRAP. The CDR3 sequence is 18 residues long. CDR3 sequence (DNA): TGTGCTAGTGGTTTGGTCCTCAACGACAGGGGACCGTACAATGAGCGGTTCTTC. Translating it yields CASGLVLNDRGPYNERFF.

In its sample, this clonotype was seen a few times. This chain connects TRBV5-1 to TRBJ1-2; D ambiguous. Per the germline V gene, CDR1 is SGHRS and CDR2 is YFSETQ. This CDR3 spans 14 amino acids. Trimming took off 4 bases at V and 6 bases at J, with 16 bases between the two ends. The CDR3 DNA sequence: TGCGCCAGCAGCGTCGGGCCGACTACCGATGGCTACACCTTC. Translating it yields CASSVGPTTDGYTF.

As for this clonotype: With a much larger clone just one base away, this may be a read error. This sequence joins TRBV5-1 and TRBJ2-5; TRBD1 aligns across 9 bases. Judging by the DNA end, TRBJ2-7 fits better; the J call may be wrong. Germline V gene sequence: CDR1 SGHRS, CDR2 YFSETQ. This CDR3 spans 13 amino acids. The CDR3 bases are TGCGTCAGCAGCTTCGGGACAGGGAACGAGCAGTACTTC. Translation: CVSSFGTGNEQYF.

The genes are TRBV7-9 and TRBJ1-2; D not certain. V lost 5 bases and J 2 bases, leaving 15 bases between the germline ends. The CDR3 loop spans 15 amino acids. From germline, CDR1 is SEHNR and CDR2 FQNEAQ (reference sequence). The CDR3 is CASSADWETNYGYTF. The CDR3, as DNA: TGTGCCAGCAGCGCGGATTGGGAGACAAACTATGGCTACACCTTC.

The chain has TRBV9 and TRBJ2-5; 9 positions match TRBD1. This CDR3 has 15 amino acids. CDR1 is SGDLS, CDR2 YYNGEE, per germline. Trimming removed 4 bases from V and 5 bases from J; junction bases left unmatched: 9. DNA of the CDR3: TGTGCCAGCAGCCAGCGGACAGGGGCATACGAGACCCAGTACTTC. Translation gives CASSQRTGAYETQYF.

This clonotype showed up just a few times. This rearrangement joins TRBV11-1 to TRBJ2-5; TRBD2 matches 8 bases. Germline V gives CDR1 SGHAT, CDR2 FQDESV (reference sequence). V shed 4 bases and J 4 bases; nucleotides not matched to a gene: 14. There are 17 residues in the CDR3. CDR3 sequence reads: CASSSTSPGLARETQYF. The CDR3 bases are TGTGCCAGCAGCTCGACTTCCCCCGGACTAGCTCGAGAGACCCAGTACTTC.